This T cell receptor (beta chain) was identified during a study of blood T cell repertoires in COVID-19. Turning to the study itself: Samples taken during acute and convalescent COVID-19 were collected in the United States, Italy and Spain. The cDNA or gDNA used as material had been derived from T cells, B-cell-depleted T cells, or PBMCs.

The CDR3 contains 15 residues. CDR1 and CDR2 (germline): LNHDA, SQIVND (reference sequence). Losses at the gene ends were 3 bases for V and 5 bases for J; bases not matched to a gene: 6. In the source study's methods: From reference gene primer amplification, estimates of nucleated cell counts were derived. Some clones are missing from TCRdb's copy, which holds only in-frame ones; the method was immunoSEQ multiplex PCR. V and J calls and clone size follow that table, whereas D and trimming were derived from the DNA. Among 100,000 to 140,000 clones listed, approximately 84% were seen once. The sequence was collected from a human donor in a cohort sampled during active COVID-19. The chain carries TRBV19 and TRBJ2-5, with TRBD2 matching over 10 bases. The sequencing input was peripheral blood. CDR3 sequence: CASSILAGAPETQYF. The CDR3 region has the DNA TGTGCCAGTAGTATTCTAGCGGGAGCTCCCGAGACCCAGTACTTC. The full variable domain, in which reference TRBV19 and TRBJ2-5 provide the parts outside the CDR3, is DGGITQSPKYLFRKEGQNVTLSCEQNLNHDAMYWYRQDPGQGLRLIYYSQIVNDFQKGDIAEGYSVSREKKESFPLTVTSAQKNPTAFYLCASSILAGAPETQYFGPGTRLLVL.